The 29 T cell receptor beta chains reported below all come from one sample, sequenced in a study of CD8+ T cells in alopecia areata. A sort of pooled cutaneous lymph node cells used CD4, CD8alpha, NKG2D, NKG2ACE and other stains. cDNA reverse transcribed from extracted RNA served as the sequencing template. Repertoires were generated with immunoSEQ multiplex PCR, while TCRdb's copy carries only in-frame clones and drops some. The sample yields approximately 300,000 clones, without any singletons. The specimen was CD4+ T cells sorted from a lymph node. Receptors were obtained from a C3H/HeJ mouse with alopecia areata. These mice share the MHC haplotype H2-k.

The sample holds a few counts of this clone. Germline and genes: mouse. The DNA ends 4 residues before the CDR3 does, and the rest of the CDR3 is filled in from the germline J gene. Other DNA sequences from this sample encode an identical CDR3 as well. The rearrangement joins TRBV19 to TRBJ2-2; no definite D call. V lost 2 bases, J lost 0 bases, and 8 bases lay in between. The germline CDR1 and CDR2 sequences are FNHDT and SITEND (reference sequence). This CDR3 has 15 residues. The CDR3 bases that were read are TGTGCCAGCAGTATTCCAACAACAAACACCGGG. Its translation is CASSIPTTNTG. The whole CDR3 region reads CASSIPTTNTGQLYF.

Ten or more counts support this clone. The listed genes are named as in mouse. Read sequence stops 4 residues before the CDR3 end, and the germline J gene provides the missing end. The V gene is TRBV17, the J gene TRBJ2-7; tentatively, D is TRBD1 (6 bases). This CDR3 has 14 residues. CDR1 and CDR2 (germline): MNHDT, YYDKIL. V gave up 0 bases and J gave up 3 bases, with 9 bases separating them. The covered CDR3 bases are TGTGCTAGCAGTAGAGATCAGGACAGCTAT. It specifies CASSRDQDSY. The entire CDR3 is CASSRDQDSYEQYF.

With regard to this clone: Gene labels here are mouse ones. With the read ending 4 residues before the CDR3 end, the germline J gene is used to fill in that end. Other DNA variants within this sample encode the same CDR3. The genes are TRBV19 and TRBJ1-1; D is possibly TRBD1 (5 bases). There are 14 residues in the CDR3. Trimming took 2 bases from V and 1 from J, leaving 9 bases between them. Germline CDR1 reads FNHDT; CDR2 reads SITEND (reference sequence). The CDR3 reads CASSIRQGNTEVFF. The CDR3 DNA, read in part, is TGTGCCAGCAGTATTCGGCAGGGGAACACA.

As regards this clone: Genes and germline come from the mouse. The DNA read from the CDR3 is TGTGCCAGCAGCCAAGAGGGGACTGGGGGGGATCAAAAC. This translates into CASSQEGTGGDQN. The whole CDR3 region reads CASSQEGTGGDQNTLYF. The gene calls are TRBV5 and TRBJ2-4, with TRBD2 identical over 13 bases. The CDR3 goes on 4 residues after the read ends, and that part is filled in from the germline J gene. V shed 0 bases, J shed 2 bases, and the junction held 2 bases outside the gene matches. Germline CDR1 reads LGHNA; CDR2 reads YNLKQL (reference sequence). The CDR3 is 17 residues long.

A remark on this clone: Mouse names are used for the genes. The DNA ends 4 residues before the CDR3 does, and the rest of the CDR3 is filled in from the germline J gene. The chain employs TRBV13-3 and TRBJ2-5; 11 positions agree with TRBD2. CDR3 length: 15 residues. V lost 3 bases, J lost 1 base, and 1 base stayed unmatched. Germline-derived CDR1 and CDR2 are NNHDY and SYVADS. CDR3 bases read: TGTGCCAGCAGTGGACTGGGGGGGTACCAAGAC. Translation gives CASSGLGGYQD. The whole CDR3 protein reads CASSGLGGYQDTQYF.

As regards this clone: Mouse gene names apply. The read ends 4 residues shy of where the CDR3 ends; the end is completed using the germline J gene. The J gene is TRBJ2-3, the V gene TRBV5; 10 bases fit TRBD2. Germline CDR1 LGHNA, CDR2 YNLKQL (reference sequence). CDR3 length: 17 amino acids. After removal of 0 bases from V and 1 base from J, the junction contained 4 bases not matched to a gene. The CDR3: CASSQDWGGEGAETLYF. The part of the CDR3 DNA that was read is TGTGCCAGCAGCCAAGACTGGGGGGGCGAGGGTGCAGAA.

A note on this clone: Gene names and germline refer to mouse. Read coverage stops 4 residues before the CDR3 terminus; the germline J gene supplies the remainder. The chain links TRBV13-1 to TRBJ2-1, with D possibly TRBD2 on 7 matching bases. The length of the CDR3 is 15 residues. The V gene lost 5 bases and the J gene lost 0 bases, with 12 bases spanning the gap. The V gene's germline CDR1 is NSHNY and CDR2 SYGAGN. CDR3 DNA, as far as it was read: TGTGCCAGCAGGCTGGGGGCCCTTAACTATGCT. It encodes CASRLGALNYA. The CDR3 in its entirety is CASRLGALNYAEQFF.

This clone was seen a handful of times. Mouse germline and gene names are used. The sequenced fragment ends 4 residues before the CDR3 boundary, so the rest is inferred from the germline J gene. V and J are TRBV13-3 and TRBJ2-1, with no clear D. The germline V and J ends were trimmed by 1 base and 0 bases, with 8 bases remaining between them. The CDR3 is 15 residues long. From germline, CDR1 is NNHDY and CDR2 SYVADS. CDR3 DNA (partial): TGTGCCAGCAGTGATACCTGGCCTAACTATGCT. Translation gives CASSDTWPNYA. The full-length CDR3 reads as CASSDTWPNYAEQFF.

This clone was counted only a few times. Mouse gene names apply. The DNA ends 4 residues before the CDR3 does, and the rest of the CDR3 is filled in from the germline J gene. Other DNA variants within this sample encode the same CDR3. The chain couples TRBV5 to TRBJ2-1, with D possibly being TRBD1 (5 bases). CDR3 length: 14 amino acids. The germline gives CDR1 LGHNA, CDR2 YNLKQL (reference sequence). The V and J ends lost 2 bases and 2 bases respectively, with 7 bases between them. The DNA read from the CDR3 is TGTGCCAGCAGCCAAACAGGACACTATGCT. Amino acid sequence: CASSQTGHYA. From start to end, the CDR3 is CASSQTGHYAEQFF.

Comment on this clone: Gene and germline names: mouse. The sequenced part of the CDR3 DNA is TGCACCTGCAGTGCGGAGGGGGCCACAAACACA. Translating gives CTCSAEGATNT. The whole CDR3 sequence is CTCSAEGATNTEVFF. The chain recombines TRBV1 with TRBJ1-1; the match to TRBD1 covers 7 bases. The read stops 4 residues short of the end of the CDR3; the missing end is completed from the germline J gene. CDR3 size: 15 residues. Germline-derived CDR1 and CDR2 are NSQYPW and LRSPGD (reference sequence). Unmatched junction bases numbered 4, after V lost 3 bases and J lost 0 bases.

This clone occurred a few times. Gene names refer to mouse genes. The read finishes 4 residues shy of the CDR3 end, and the germline J gene is used to complete it. This chain uses TRBV31 with TRBJ2-7; 8 nucleotides match TRBD2. The junction had 4 bases not matched to a gene; V was cut back by 0 bases and J by 0 bases. Germline CDR1 reads GKSSPN; CDR2 reads SITVG. CDR3 size: 15 residues. CDR3 amino acids: CAWSLGGASSYEQYF. The sequenced part of the CDR3 DNA is TGTGCCTGGAGTCTAGGGGGGGCTTCCTCCTAT.

Details on this clone: Gene labels here are mouse ones. The observed sequence ends 4 residues before the CDR3 terminus, with the missing tail filled in from the germline J gene. Distinct nucleotide sequences in the sample also encode this CDR3. The chain joins TRBV13-3 to TRBJ1-2; 7 bases map to TRBD1. The CDR3 is made up of 13 amino acids. Germline V gene data show CDR1 as NNHDY and CDR2 as SYVADS. Losses at the gene ends were 7 bases for V and 0 bases for J; bases not matched to a gene: 3. CDR3 amino acids: CASRDSTNSDYTF. CDR3 DNA (partial): TGTGCCAGCCGGGACAGTACAAACTCC.

This clone was observed a handful of times. The germline and genes are mouse ones. The same CDR3 arises from other DNA sequences in this sample as well. The sequenced part of the CDR3 DNA is TGTGCCAGCAGCCAAACAGGGGCAAACACCGGG. Protein: CASSQTGANTG. The entire CDR3 sequence reads CASSQTGANTGQLYF. The genes are TRBV5 and TRBJ2-2; TRBD1 agrees at 7 bases. The read falls 4 residues short of the CDR3 end, and the missing part is taken from the germline J gene. The CDR3 is 15 amino acids. Germline CDR1 and CDR2: LGHNA and YNLKQL (reference sequence). The J segment lost 0 bases and the V segment lost 2 bases, leaving 0 bases of the junction unmatched.

A remark on this clone: Possible read error: a much larger clone is one base away. Gene names are mouse gene names. Read sequence stops 4 residues before the CDR3 end, and the germline J gene provides the missing end. This sample includes further DNA sequences coding for the same CDR3. V gene TRBV5 combines with J gene TRBJ2-7, with a weak D call TRBD1 (6 bases). This CDR3 region has 12 residues. The germline CDR1 and CDR2 sequences are LGHNA and YNLKQL (reference sequence). V lost 4 bases, J lost 3 bases, and 7 bases lay in between. CDR3 DNA (partial): TGTGCCAGCAGCCGGGACAACTAT. Its protein product is CASSRDNY. The complete CDR3 reads CASSRDNYEQYF.

To note about this clone: Genes and germline are mouse. The sequence runs out 4 residues before the end of the CDR3; the remainder is reconstructed from the germline J gene. This sequence joins TRBV13-1 and TRBJ2-1; 8 bases map to TRBD2. V lost 9 bases and J lost 1; bases outside the gene matches: 3. Germline CDR1 and CDR2: NSHNY and SYGAGN. This CDR3 spans 13 amino acids. The CDR3 DNA, read in part, is TGTGCCACCCGGGACTGGAACTATGCT. This codes for CATRDWNYA. The complete CDR3 sequence is CATRDWNYAEQFF.

As to this clone: Mouse gene names and germline throughout. Read data end 4 residues before the CDR3 end; the end is taken from the germline J gene. This sequence joins TRBV13-1 and TRBJ1-1, with 9 nucleotides matching TRBD1. V gave up 4 bases and J gave up 4 bases; unmatched junction bases: 5. Germline V CDR1 and CDR2: NSHNY, SYGAGN. The CDR3 is 14 amino acids. The CDR3 here is CASSPPGQGTEVFF. The covered CDR3 bases are TGTGCCAGCAGTCCACCGGGACAGGGCACA.

A remark on this clone: The genes are named according to mouse. Sequencing ends 4 residues short of the CDR3 end; the germline J gene provides the rest. V is TRBV5 and J is TRBJ2-5; D not resolved. Looked up from germline, CDR1 is LGHNA and CDR2 is YNLKQL (reference sequence). The CDR3 is 14 residues long. Trimming removed 2 bases at V and 2 bases at J, with 8 bases between. The part of the CDR3 DNA that was read is TGTGCCAGCAGCCAATCCTTAGGCCAAGAC. Translated: CASSQSLGQD. The CDR3 as a whole reads CASSQSLGQDTQYF.

A note on this clone: Any gene name here is a mouse gene name. The CDR3 end lies 4 residues beyond the end of the read and is filled in from the germline J gene. The V and J genes are TRBV13-3 and TRBJ2-5, with 7 bases that match TRBD1. The CDR3 consists of 15 residues. Germline V gene sequence: CDR1 NNHDY, CDR2 SYVADS. J was trimmed by 2 bases and V by 1 base; bases with no gene match: 4. CDR3 protein: CASSDRQGVQDTQYF. The CDR3 DNA, read in part, is TGTGCCAGCAGTGATCGGCAGGGGGTCCAAGAC.

The table lists this clone with many counts. Gene and germline names: mouse. The CDR3 end is not reached by the read, which stops 4 residues before it; the germline J gene fills it in. The chain combines TRBV13-1 with TRBJ2-1, with TRBD1 matching over 7 bases. Germline V gene sequence: CDR1 NSHNY, CDR2 SYGAGN. Germline trimming cut 6 bases from V and 3 bases from J; bases unmatched to any gene: 3. The CDR3 extends over 13 amino acids. Incomplete CDR3 DNA: TGTGCCAGCAACCGGGACAGCTATGCT. As protein: CASNRDSYA. The CDR3 in its entirety is CASNRDSYAEQFF.

Comment on this clone: The listed genes are named as in mouse. The CDR3 is cut off 4 residues early in the read; its end comes from the germline J gene. V is TRBV31 and J is TRBJ1-1, with 9 positions matching TRBD1. The trim removed 5 bases at V and 4 bases at J, leaving 5 bases unmatched. Germline V CDR1 and CDR2: GKSSPN, SITVG. The CDR3 has 13 amino acids. The CDR3 spells CAWRDRAGTEVFF. Incomplete CDR3 DNA: TGTGCCTGGCGGGACAGGGCCGGCACA.

This clone has a handful of counts. Germline and genes here are mouse. Read sequence stops 4 residues before the CDR3 end, and the germline J gene provides the missing end. Other DNA sequences within the sample encode an identical CDR3. This rearrangement joins TRBV1 to TRBJ2-2; 9 positions agree with TRBD2. After removal of 0 bases from V and 6 bases from J, the junction contained 2 bases not matched to a gene. Germline CDR1 and CDR2: NSQYPW and LRSPGD (reference sequence). CDR3 length equals 15 residues. The CDR3 bases that were read are TGCACCTGCAGTGCAGATGCTGGGGGGGCCGGG. Translating it yields CTCSADAGGAG. Given in full, the CDR3 is CTCSADAGGAGQLYF.

This clone was seen more than once but under ten times. Mouse germline and gene names are used. Read sequence stops 4 residues before the CDR3 end, and the germline J gene provides the missing end. The chain joins TRBV13-3 to TRBJ2-1; 8 positions agree with TRBD2. CDR1 and CDR2 (germline): NNHDY, SYVADS. The ends lost 5 bases at V and 6 bases at J; junction bases unmatched: 7. The CDR3 length is 14 residues. CDR3 bases read: TGTGCCAGCAGCCCCGGGACTGGTCTTGCT. Protein sequence: CASSPGTGLA. In full, the CDR3 is CASSPGTGLAEQFF.

This clone was detected a few times. The germline and genes are mouse ones. From the germline J gene comes the end of the CDR3, since the read stops 4 residues before it. Other DNA sequences in the same sample also yield this CDR3. The chain recombines TRBV5 with TRBJ1-2; the match to TRBD1 covers 9 bases. This CDR3 has 15 amino acids. The ends lost 1 base at V and 3 bases at J; junction bases unmatched: 3. Germline V gene data show CDR1 as LGHNA and CDR2 as YNLKQL (reference sequence). CDR3 DNA (partial): TGTGCCAGCAGCCAAGGGGGACAGGGAGACTCC. Protein: CASSQGGQGDS. The CDR3 as a whole reads CASSQGGQGDSDYTF.

Remarks on this clone: Genes and germline come from the mouse. The read falls 4 residues short of the CDR3 end, and the missing part is taken from the germline J gene. The chain links TRBV5 to TRBJ1-1; a possible D gene is TRBD1 (5 bases). V was cut by 0 bases and J by 1 base, with 12 bases left in between. Germline V gene lookup returns CDR1 LGHNA and CDR2 YNLKQL (reference sequence). The CDR3 runs 16 residues. Partial CDR3 DNA: TGTGCCAGCAGCCAAGAAGGAGTTGGACAAAACACA. It yields the protein CASSQEGVGQNT. The entire CDR3 protein reads CASSQEGVGQNTEVFF.

Regarding this clone: The genes are named according to mouse. The CDR3 loop reads CTCSASGTTNTGQLYF. The DNA read from the CDR3 is TGCACCTGCAGTGCCTCCGGGACAACAAACACCGGG. V usage is TRBV1 and J usage is TRBJ2-2, with a tentative D call TRBD1 (6 bases). The read ends 4 residues early relative to the CDR3; the germline J gene fills the gap. The germline CDR1 and CDR2 sequences are NSQYPW and LRSPGD (reference sequence). V lost 3 bases to trimming and J lost 0 bases, with 11 bases between them. CDR3 length equals 16 residues.

This clone was detected only a few times. Germline and genes: mouse. Read sequence stops 4 residues before the CDR3 end, and the germline J gene provides the missing end. This chain joins TRBV1 and TRBJ2-1, with TRBD2 matching 8 bases. Germline V gene lookup returns CDR1 NSQYPW and CDR2 LRSPGD (reference sequence). CDR3 length equals 16 residues. V lost 0 bases to trimming and J lost 2 bases; unmatched junction nucleotides: 3. CDR3 residues: CTCSADLTGDYAEQFF. Partial CDR3 DNA: TGCACCTGCAGTGCAGATCTGACTGGGGACTATGCT.

There are a few counts of this clone. Mouse gene names apply. The CDR3 is cut off 4 residues early in the read; its end comes from the germline J gene. This chain links TRBV14 with TRBJ2-5, with D unresolved. Trimming cost V 5 bases and J 0 bases, with 7 bases left between them. Per germline, CDR1 SGHDT and CDR2 FRDEAV. The CDR3 is 13 residues long. The CDR3 protein is CASSWSNQDTQYF. The CDR3 bases that were read are TGTGCCAGCAGCTGGAGTAACCAAGAC.

A word on this clone: Gene labels here are mouse ones. With the read ending 4 residues before the CDR3 end, the germline J gene is used to fill in that end. This chain links TRBV19 with TRBJ2-5; 8 nucleotides align to TRBD1. This CDR3 has 14 amino acids. The V and J ends lost 0 bases and 3 bases, in that order; junction bases with no gene match: 0. The germline CDR1 and CDR2 sequences are FNHDT and SITEND (reference sequence). The CDR3 bases that were read are TGTGCCAGCAGTATAGGGACAGGGCAAGAC. Its protein product is CASSIGTGQD. The whole CDR3 protein is CASSIGTGQDTQYF.

In regard to this clone: The gene names here belong to mouse. The read finishes 4 residues shy of the CDR3 end, and the germline J gene is used to complete it. This chain uses TRBV31 with TRBJ2-7; 14 bases line up with TRBD2. Germline V gene data show CDR1 as GKSSPN and CDR2 as SITVG. This CDR3 has 16 residues. Trimming at V came to 1 base and at J to 3 bases, leaving 5 bases not matched to a gene. The sequenced CDR3 bases are TGTGCCTGGAGTCGGAGGGACTGGGGGGGCGTCTAT. Protein product: CAWSRRDWGGVY. The CDR3 in its entirety is CAWSRRDWGGVYEQYF.